This T cell receptor (beta chain) was recovered during a study of T cell repertoires in cytomegalovirus infection. Turning to the study itself: The study used recently identified HLA-C-restricted and well-studied HLA-B-restricted CMV epitopes. Public TCR beta signatures provided an indication of both CMV infection and a matching HLA type.

Remarks on this clonotype: Its specificity is not known.

MiXCR was run by TCRdb on the reads, yielding one entry per CDR3 protein. The sample carries about 920,000 distinct CDR3 sequences, around 32% recorded once. Looked up from germline, CDR1 is MNHNS and CDR2 is SASEGT. The CDR3 runs 14 residues. V shed 7 bases and J 1 base; nucleotides not matched to a gene: 6. Points from the study as a whole: There were HLA-C-restricted CMV-specific TCR beta clonotypes dominating the ex vivo response. CMV carriers having the relevant HLA were flagged by cumulative public TCR beta family frequency.

This chain links TRBV6-1 with TRBJ1-1, with 7 bases fitting TRBD1. The sample was cultured CD8+ T cells from PBMCs, taken from culture after CMV antigen stimulation. The sequence was collected from a human donor in good health (CMV status not recorded). Some clones in this sample may be carry-over from other donors' samples. The CDR3 here is CASTRTGRNTEAFF. CDR3 nucleotides: TGTGCCAGCACCCGGACAGGTAGGAACACTGAAGCTTTCTTT.